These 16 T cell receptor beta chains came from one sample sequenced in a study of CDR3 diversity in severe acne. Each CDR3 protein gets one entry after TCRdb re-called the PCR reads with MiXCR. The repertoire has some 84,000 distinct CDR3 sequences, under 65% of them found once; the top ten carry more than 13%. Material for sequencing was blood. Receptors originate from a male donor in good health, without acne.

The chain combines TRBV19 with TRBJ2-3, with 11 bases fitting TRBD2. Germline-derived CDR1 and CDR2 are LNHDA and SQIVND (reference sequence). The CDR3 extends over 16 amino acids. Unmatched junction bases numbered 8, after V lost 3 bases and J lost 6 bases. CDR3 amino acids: CASSMGLAEGRDTQYF. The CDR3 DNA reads TGTGCCAGTAGTATGGGACTAGCGGAGGGGCGTGATACGCAGTATTTT.

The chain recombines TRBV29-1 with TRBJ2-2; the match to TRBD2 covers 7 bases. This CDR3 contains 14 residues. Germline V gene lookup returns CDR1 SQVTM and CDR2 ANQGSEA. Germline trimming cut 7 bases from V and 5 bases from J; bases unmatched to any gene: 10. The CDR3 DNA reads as TGCAGCGCCGCCCTTCTGGGGGGGACCGGGGAGCTGTTTTTT. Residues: CSAALLGGTGELFF.

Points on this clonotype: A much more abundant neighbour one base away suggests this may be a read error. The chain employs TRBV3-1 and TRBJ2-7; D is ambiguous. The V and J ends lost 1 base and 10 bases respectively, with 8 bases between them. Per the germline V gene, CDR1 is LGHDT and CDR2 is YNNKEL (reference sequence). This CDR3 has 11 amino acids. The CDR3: CASSQGQPQYF. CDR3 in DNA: TGTGCCAGCAGCCAAGGACAACCACAGTACTTC.

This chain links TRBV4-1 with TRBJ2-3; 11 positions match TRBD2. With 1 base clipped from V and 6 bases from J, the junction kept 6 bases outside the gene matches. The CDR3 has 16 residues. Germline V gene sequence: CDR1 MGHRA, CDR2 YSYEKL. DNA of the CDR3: TGCGCCAGCAGCCAAGTACTAGCGGGAGAGGCGGATACGCAGTATTTT. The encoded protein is CASSQVLAGEADTQYF.

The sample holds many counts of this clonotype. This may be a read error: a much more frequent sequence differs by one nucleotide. The CDR3 coding sequence is TGCAGTGCTAGGGGGTACTACGAGCAGTACTTC. Its translation is CSARGYYEQYF. J is TRBJ2-7 and V is TRBV20-1; unclear D gene. This CDR3 has 11 amino acids. Per germline, CDR1 DFQATT and CDR2 SNEGSKA (reference sequence). The V end was cut by 3 bases, the J end by 3 bases, with 6 bases between.

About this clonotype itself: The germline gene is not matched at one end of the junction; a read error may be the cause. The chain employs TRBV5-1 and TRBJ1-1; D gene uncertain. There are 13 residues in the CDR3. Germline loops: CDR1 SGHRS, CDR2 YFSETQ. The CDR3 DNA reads TGCGCCAGCAGCTTGGGCTACAACAATGAAGCTTTCTTT. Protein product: CASSLGYNNEAFF.

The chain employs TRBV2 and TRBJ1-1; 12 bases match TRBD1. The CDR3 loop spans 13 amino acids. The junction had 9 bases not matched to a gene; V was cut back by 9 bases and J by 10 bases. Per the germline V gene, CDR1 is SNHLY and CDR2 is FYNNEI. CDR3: CARRGQGAAGAFF. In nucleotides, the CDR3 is TGTGCCAGAAGGGGACAGGGGGCGGCTGGAGCTTTCTTT.

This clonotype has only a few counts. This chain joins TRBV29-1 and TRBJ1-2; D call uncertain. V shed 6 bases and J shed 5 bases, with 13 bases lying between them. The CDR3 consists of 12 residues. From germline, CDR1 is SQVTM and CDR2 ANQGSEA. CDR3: CSVAPGPYGYTF. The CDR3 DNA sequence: TGCAGCGTGGCCCCCGGGCCTTATGGCTACACCTTC.

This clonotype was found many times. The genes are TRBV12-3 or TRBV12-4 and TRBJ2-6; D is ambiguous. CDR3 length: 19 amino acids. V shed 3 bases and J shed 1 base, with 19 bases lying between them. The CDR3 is CASSLPGRAAISGANVLTF. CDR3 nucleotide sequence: TGTGCCAGCAGTTTGCCCGGACGCGCAGCAATATCTGGGGCCAACGTCCTGACTTTC.

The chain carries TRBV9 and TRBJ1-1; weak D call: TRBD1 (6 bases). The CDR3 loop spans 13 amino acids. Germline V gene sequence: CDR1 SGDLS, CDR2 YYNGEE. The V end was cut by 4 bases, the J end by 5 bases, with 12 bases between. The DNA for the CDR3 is TGTGCCAGCAGCCCAACAGGGCGAACTGAAGCTTTCTTT. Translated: CASSPTGRTEAFF.

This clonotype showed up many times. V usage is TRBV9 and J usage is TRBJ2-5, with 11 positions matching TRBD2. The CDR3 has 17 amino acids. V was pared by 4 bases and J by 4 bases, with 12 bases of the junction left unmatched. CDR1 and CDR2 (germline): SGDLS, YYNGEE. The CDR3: CASSISPLAGVGETQYF. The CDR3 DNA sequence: TGTGCCAGCAGCATCTCCCCACTAGCGGGAGTTGGAGAGACCCAGTACTTC.

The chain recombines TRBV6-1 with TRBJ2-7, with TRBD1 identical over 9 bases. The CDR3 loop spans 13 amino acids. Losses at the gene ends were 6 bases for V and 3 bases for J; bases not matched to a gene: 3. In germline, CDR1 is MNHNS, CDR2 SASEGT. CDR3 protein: CASSDRGGYEQYF. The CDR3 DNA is TGTGCCAGCAGCGACAGGGGGGGCTACGAGCAGTACTTC.

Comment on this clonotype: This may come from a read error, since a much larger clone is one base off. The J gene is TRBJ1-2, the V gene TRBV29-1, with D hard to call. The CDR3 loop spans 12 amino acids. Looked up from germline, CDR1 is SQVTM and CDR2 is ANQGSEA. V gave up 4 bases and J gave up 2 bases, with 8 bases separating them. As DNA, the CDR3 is TGCAGCGTTGCCGGGTCCAACTATGGCTACACCTTC. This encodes CSVAGSNYGYTF.

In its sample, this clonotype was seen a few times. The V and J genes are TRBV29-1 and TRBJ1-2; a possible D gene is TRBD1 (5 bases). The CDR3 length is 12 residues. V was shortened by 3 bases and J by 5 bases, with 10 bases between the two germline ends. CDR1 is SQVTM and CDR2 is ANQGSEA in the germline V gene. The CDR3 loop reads CSVEGTVYGYTF. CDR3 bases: TGCAGCGTTGAGGGGACGGTGTATGGCTACACCTTC. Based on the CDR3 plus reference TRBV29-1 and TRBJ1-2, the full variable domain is SAVISQKPSRDICQRGTSLTIQCQVDSQVTMMFWYRQQPGQSLTLIATANQGSEATYESGFVIDKFPISRPNLTFSTLTVSNMSPEDSSIYLCSVEGTVYGYTFGSGTRLTVV.

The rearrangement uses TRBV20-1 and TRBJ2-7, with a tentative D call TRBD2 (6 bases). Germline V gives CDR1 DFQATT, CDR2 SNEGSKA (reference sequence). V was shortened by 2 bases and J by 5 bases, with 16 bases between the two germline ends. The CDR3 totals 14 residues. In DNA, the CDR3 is TGCAGTGCTAGATCCGGCGCGGGGCCCAACGAGCAGTACTTC. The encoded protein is CSARSGAGPNEQYF.

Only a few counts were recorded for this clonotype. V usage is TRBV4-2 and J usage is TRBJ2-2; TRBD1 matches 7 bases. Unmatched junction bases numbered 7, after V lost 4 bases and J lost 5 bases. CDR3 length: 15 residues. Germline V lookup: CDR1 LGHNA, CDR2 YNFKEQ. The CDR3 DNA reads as TGTGCCAGCAGCCCCGGGGACAGTCCTACCGGGGAGCTGTTTTTT. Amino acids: CASSPGDSPTGELFF.